This TCR beta chain comes out of a study of vaccination and CD4 T cells after COVID-19. As for the study in general: Nine convalescent cases were mild and one was severe, and all had been SARS-CoV-2 positive by nasal swab PCR.

The CDR3 sequence is 14 residues long. V dropped 5 bases and J dropped 6; count of bases not matched to a gene: 7. Germline CDR1 and CDR2: MNHNS and SASEGT. Treatment of the sample: approximately 9-day PBMC culture with coronavirus spike peptide pools or control peptides (ViraFEST assay). With peptide pools, ViraFEST first expanded antigen-specific T cells and afterwards sequenced their TCRs. About this clonotype itself: Its target is not known.

Scientists ran DNA taken from cultured CD4+ T cells through the Oncomine TCR Beta short-read assay for sequencing. The template was genomic DNA from cultured CD4+ T cells. TCRdb re-analysed the PCR reads in MiXCR, keeping a single row per CDR3 protein. The sample has roughly 4,000 distinct CDR3 sequences, 70% to 80% seen once. The genes are TRBV6-1 and TRBJ1-5, with 7 bases identical to TRBD1. This TCR derives from a human donor who had recovered from COVID-19. Sequencing was performed on CD4+ T cells from blood, cultured in vitro. DNA of the CDR3: TGTGCCAGCAGTCAAGACAGGGTGGGTCAGCCCCAGCATTTT. Residues: CASSQDRVGQPQHF.